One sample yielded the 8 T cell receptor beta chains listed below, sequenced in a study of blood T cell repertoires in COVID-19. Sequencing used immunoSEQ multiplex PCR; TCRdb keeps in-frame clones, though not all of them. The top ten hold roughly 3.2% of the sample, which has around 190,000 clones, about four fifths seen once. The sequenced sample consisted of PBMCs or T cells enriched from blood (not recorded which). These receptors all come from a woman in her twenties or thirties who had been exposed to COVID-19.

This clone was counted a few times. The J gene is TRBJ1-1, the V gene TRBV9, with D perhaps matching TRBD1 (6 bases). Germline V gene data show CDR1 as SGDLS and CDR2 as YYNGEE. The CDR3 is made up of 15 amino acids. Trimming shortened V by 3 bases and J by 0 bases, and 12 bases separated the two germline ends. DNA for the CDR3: TGTGCCAGCAGCGCCGGGGGGCGTATGAACACTGAAGCTTTCTTT. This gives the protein CASSAGGRMNTEAFF.

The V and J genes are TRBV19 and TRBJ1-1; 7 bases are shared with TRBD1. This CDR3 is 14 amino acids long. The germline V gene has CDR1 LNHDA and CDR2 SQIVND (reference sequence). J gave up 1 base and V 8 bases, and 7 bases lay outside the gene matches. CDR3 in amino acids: CASVLGQQNTEAFF. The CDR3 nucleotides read TGTGCCAGTGTATTGGGACAGCAGAACACTGAAGCTTTCTTT.

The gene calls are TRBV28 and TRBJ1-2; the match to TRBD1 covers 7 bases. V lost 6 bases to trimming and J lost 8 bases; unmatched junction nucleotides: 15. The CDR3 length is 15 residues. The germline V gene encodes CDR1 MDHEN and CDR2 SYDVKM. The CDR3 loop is CASRVGTGEWGGYTF. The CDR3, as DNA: TGTGCCAGCAGGGTCGGAACAGGGGAGTGGGGGGGCTACACCTTC.

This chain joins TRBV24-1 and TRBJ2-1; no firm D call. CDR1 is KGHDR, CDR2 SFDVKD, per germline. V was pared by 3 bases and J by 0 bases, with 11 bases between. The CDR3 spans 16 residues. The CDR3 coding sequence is TGTGCCACCAGTGATACCCACGCGAACTCCTACAATGAGCAGTTCTTC. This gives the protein CATSDTHANSYNEQFF.

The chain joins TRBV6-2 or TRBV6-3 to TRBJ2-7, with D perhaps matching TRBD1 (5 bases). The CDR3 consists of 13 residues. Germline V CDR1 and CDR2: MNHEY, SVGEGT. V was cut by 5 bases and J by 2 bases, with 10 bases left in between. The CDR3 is CASSPQGTYEQYF. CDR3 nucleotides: TGTGCCAGCAGTCCCCAGGGCACCTACGAGCAGTACTTC.

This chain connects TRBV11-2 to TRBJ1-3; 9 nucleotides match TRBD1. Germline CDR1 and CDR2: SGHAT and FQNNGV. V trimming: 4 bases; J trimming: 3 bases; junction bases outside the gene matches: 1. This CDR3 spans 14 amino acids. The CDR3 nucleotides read TGTGCCAGCAGCTGGGACAGGGTTGGAAACACCATATATTTT. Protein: CASSWDRVGNTIYF.

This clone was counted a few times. The CDR3 coding sequence is TGTGCCAGCAGTCTCCCAATGACAGGGCACTATGGCTACACCTTC. Translating gives CASSLPMTGHYGYTF. The rearrangement links TRBV28 to TRBJ1-2; TRBD1 matches 7 bases. The CDR3 runs to 15 residues. V shed 5 bases, J shed 3 bases, and the junction held 9 bases outside the gene matches. CDR1 is MDHEN and CDR2 is SYDVKM in the germline V gene.

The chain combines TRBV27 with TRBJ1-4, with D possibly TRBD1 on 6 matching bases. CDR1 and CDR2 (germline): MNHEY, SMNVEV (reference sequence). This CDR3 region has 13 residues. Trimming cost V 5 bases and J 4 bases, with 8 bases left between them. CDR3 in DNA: TGTGCCAGCAGTGGACAGATTAATGAAAAACTGTTTTTT. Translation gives CASSGQINEKLFF.